This section outlines one T cell receptor beta chain sequence together with its context. The antigen remains undetermined. RNA transcripts provided the source from which TCR beta CDR3 regions were amplified. With the HTBI primer set, the TCR CDR3 went through a first round of RT-PCR. TCRdb called the multiplex PCR reads again in MiXCR, with one record for every CDR3 protein. The profile shows roughly 700,000 distinct CDR3 sequences, around a sixth of them singletons. The data belong to a study of T cells in Graves' hyperthyroidism and ophthalmopathy. General observations from the study: A median 6.5 months before onset, the model predicted ophthalmopathy. Appearing also in blood were most of the thyroid clonotypes expanded above 0.001.

Trimming shortened V by 8 bases and J by 0 bases, and 9 bases separated the two germline ends. The CDR3 has 13 amino acids. Germline CDR1 SNHLY, CDR2 FYNNEI. The diagnoses drew upon clinical symptoms, serum thyroxine and TRAb, thyroid ultrasound and orbital computed tomography. This sequence joins TRBV2 and TRBJ2-3; D is unclear. This TCR was sampled from a man aged 50 to 59 with Graves' hyperthyroidism. Sample: blood. The CDR3 DNA reads as TGTGCCAGCGCCCTGAGTAGCACAGATACGCAGTATTTT. Translated: CASALSSTDTQYF.